This T cell receptor (beta chain) was profiled in a study of cytomegalovirus exposure and HLA in healthy donors. About the study: Earlier, about 179 million T cells were analyzed, and 90 million to 140 million unique TCR beta sequences were found among them. Notes on the study in general: As a later analysis revealed, most CMV-associated TCR beta chains appeared HLA-restricted. In vitro assays verified that three CMV-associated chains recognized CMV antigens specifically.

PCR used 60 Vbeta primers and 13 Jbeta primers. Here immunoSEQ multiplex PCR was the method, and the copy in TCRdb shows in-frame clones only, minus some. Here the sample spans over 100,000 clones, 77% being singletons. From germline, CDR1 is SGHNT and CDR2 YENEEA. The trim removed 5 bases at V and 1 base at J, leaving 7 bases unmatched. The length of the CDR3 is 15 residues. In the case of this clone: Its antigen is not known.

The chain couples TRBV11-3 to TRBJ2-5, with 7 bases fitting TRBD1. Material: PBMCs. The TCR was taken from a male donor in good health and CMV-seropositive. The CDR3 DNA is TGTGCCAGCAGCCACGGGACAGCCCCCCAAGAGACCCAGTACTTC. Encoded protein: CASSHGTAPQETQYF.